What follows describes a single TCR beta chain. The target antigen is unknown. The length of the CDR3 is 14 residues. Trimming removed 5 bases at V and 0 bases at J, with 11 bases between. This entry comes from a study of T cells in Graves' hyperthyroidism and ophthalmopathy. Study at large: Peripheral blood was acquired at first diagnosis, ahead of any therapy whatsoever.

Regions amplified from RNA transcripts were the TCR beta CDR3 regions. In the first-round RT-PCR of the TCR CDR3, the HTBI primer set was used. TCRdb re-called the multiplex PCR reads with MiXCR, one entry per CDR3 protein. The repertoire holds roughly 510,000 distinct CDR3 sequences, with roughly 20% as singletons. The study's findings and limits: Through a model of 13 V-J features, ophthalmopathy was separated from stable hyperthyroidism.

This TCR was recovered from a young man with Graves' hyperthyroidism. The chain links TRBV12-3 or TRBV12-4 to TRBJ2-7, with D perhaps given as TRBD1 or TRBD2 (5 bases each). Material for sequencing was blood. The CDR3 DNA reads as TGTGCCAGCAGTGGACGGGGCTTCTCCTACGAGCAGTACTTC. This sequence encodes CASSGRGFSYEQYF.